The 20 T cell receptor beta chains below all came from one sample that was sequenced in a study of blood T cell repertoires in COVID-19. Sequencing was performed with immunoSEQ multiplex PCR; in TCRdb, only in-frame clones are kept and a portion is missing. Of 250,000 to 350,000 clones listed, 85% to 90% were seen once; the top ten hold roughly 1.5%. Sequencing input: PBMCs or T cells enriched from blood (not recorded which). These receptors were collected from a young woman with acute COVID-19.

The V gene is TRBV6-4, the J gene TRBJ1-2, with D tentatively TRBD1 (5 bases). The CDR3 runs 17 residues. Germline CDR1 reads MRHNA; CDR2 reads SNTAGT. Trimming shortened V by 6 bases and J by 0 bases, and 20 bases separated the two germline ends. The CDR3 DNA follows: TGTGCCAGCAGCTCAATCCCTCCTTTGACAGCTAACTATGGCTACACCTTC. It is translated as CASSSIPPLTANYGYTF.

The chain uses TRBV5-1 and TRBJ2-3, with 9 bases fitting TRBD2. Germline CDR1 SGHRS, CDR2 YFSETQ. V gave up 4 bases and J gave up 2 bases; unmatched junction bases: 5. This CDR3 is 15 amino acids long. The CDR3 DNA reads TGCGCCAGCAGCGTAGCGGGAGAAGTCACAGATACGCAGTATTTT. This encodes CASSVAGEVTDTQYF.

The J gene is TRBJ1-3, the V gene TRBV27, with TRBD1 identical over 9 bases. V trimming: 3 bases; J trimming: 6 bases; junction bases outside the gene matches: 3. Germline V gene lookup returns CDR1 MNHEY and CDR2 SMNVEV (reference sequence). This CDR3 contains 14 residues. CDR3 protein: CASSFGTGSNTIYF. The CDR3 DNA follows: TGTGCCAGCAGTTTCGGGACAGGGTCAAACACCATATATTTT.

CDR3 in amino acids: CASSSQGSGVQYF. CDR3 DNA sequence: TGTGCCAGCAGCTCTCAGGGGAGTGGCGTTCAGTACTTC. The chain links TRBV7-9 to TRBJ2-4; D is perhaps TRBD1 (6 bases). The CDR3 is made up of 13 amino acids. Germline V CDR1 and CDR2: SEHNR, FQNEAQ (reference sequence). V lost 4 bases and J 11 bases, leaving 15 bases between the germline ends. The variable domain in full, completed from reference TRBV7-9 and TRBJ2-4, reads DTGVSQNPRHKITKRGQNVTFRCDPISEHNRLYWYRQTLGQGPEFLTYFQNEAQLEKSRLLSDRFSAERPKGSFSTLEIQRTEQGDSAMYLCASSSQGSGVQYFGAGTRLSVL.

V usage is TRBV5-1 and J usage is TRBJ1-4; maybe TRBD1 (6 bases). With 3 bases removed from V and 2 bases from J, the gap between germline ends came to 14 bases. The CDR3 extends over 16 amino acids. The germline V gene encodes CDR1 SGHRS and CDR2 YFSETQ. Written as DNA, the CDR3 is TGCGCCAGCAGCTCCCAACCGCAGGGGACTAATGAAAAACTGTTTTTT. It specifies CASSSQPQGTNEKLFF.

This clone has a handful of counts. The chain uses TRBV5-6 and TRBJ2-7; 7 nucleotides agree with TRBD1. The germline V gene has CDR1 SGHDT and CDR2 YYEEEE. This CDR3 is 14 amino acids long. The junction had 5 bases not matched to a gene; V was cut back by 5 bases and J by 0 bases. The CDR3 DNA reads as TGTGCCAGCAGTTCACAGGGGAGCTCCTACGAGCAGTACTTC. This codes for CASSSQGSSYEQYF.

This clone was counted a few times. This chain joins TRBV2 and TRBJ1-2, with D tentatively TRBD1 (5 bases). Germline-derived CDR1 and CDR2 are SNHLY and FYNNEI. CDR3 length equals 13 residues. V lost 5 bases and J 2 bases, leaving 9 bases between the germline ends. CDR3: CASSRGVNYGYTF. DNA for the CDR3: TGTGCCAGCAGTCGGGGGGTAAACTATGGCTACACCTTC.

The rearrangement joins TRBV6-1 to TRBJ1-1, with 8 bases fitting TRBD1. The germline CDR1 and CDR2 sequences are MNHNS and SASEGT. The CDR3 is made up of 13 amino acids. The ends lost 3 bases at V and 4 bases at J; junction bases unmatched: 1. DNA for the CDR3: TGTGCCAGCAGTGACACAGGGGGCACTGAAGCTTTCTTT. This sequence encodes CASSDTGGTEAFF.

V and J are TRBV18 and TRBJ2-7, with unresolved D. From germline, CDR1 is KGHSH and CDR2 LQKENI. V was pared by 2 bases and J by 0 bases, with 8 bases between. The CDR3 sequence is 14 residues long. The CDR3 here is CASSPTLSSYEQYF. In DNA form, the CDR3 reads TGTGCCAGCTCACCAACTTTATCCTCCTACGAGCAGTACTTC.

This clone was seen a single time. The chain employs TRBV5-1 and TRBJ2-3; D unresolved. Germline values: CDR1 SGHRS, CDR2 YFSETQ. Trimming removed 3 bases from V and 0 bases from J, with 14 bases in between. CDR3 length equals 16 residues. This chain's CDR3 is CASSSHLGRSTDTQYF. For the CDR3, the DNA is TGCGCCAGCAGCTCCCACCTGGGCCGGAGCACAGATACGCAGTATTTT.

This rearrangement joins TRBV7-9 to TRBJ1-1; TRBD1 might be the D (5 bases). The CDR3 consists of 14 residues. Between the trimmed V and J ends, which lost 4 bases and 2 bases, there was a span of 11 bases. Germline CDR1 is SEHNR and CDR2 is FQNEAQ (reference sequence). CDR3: CASSSPRGNTEAFF. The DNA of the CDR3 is TGTGCCAGCAGCTCCCCTAGGGGAAACACTGAAGCTTTCTTT.

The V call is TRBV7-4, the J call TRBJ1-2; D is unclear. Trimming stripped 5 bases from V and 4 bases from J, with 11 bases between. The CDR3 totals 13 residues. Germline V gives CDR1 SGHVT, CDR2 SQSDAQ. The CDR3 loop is CASSPPNLYGYTF. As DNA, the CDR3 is TGTGCCAGCAGCCCCCCTAACCTCTATGGCTACACCTTC.

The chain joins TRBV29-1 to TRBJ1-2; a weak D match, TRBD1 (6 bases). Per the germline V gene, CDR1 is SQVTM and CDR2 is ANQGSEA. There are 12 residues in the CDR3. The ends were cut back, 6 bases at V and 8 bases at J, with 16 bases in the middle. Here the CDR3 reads CSVEQGSRGYTF. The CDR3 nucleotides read TGCAGCGTGGAACAGGGATCGAGGGGCTACACCTTC.

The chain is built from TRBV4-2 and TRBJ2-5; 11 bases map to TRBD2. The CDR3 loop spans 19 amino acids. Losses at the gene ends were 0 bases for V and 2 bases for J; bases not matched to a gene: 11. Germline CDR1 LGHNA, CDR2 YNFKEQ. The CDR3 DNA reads TGTGCCAGCAGCCAAGATTTGACTAGCGGGATGCCTACACAAGAGACCCAGTACTTC. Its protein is CASSQDLTSGMPTQETQYF.

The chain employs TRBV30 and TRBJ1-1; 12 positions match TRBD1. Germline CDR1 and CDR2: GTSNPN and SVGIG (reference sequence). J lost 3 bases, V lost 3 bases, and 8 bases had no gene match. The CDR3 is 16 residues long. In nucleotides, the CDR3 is TGTGCCTGGAGGGCCGGGACAGGGGGCATGTACACTGAAGCTTTCTTT. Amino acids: CAWRAGTGGMYTEAFF.

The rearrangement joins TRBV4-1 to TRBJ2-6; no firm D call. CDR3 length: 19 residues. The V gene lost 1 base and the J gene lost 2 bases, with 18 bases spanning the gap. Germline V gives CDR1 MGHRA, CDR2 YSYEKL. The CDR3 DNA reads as TGCGCCAGCAGCCAAGTGGCTCAGGTAATAGTCGCTGGGGCCAACGTCCTGACTTTC. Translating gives CASSQVAQVIVAGANVLTF.

The CDR3 protein is CASSLTQVYYGYTF. CDR3 nucleotides: TGTGCCAGCAGCTTAACACAGGTTTACTATGGCTACACCTTC. The chain has TRBV7-9 and TRBJ1-2, with D tentatively TRBD1 (5 bases). V was clipped by 2 bases and J by 3 bases, with 10 bases between them. The germline gives CDR1 SEHNR, CDR2 FQNEAQ (reference sequence). CDR3 length: 14 amino acids. Complete variable domain (other parts from reference TRBV7-9 and TRBJ1-2): DTGVSQNPRHKITKRGQNVTFRCDPISEHNRLYWYRQTLGQGPEFLTYFQNEAQLEKSRLLSDRFSAERPKGSFSTLEIQRTEQGDSAMYLCASSLTQVYYGYTFGSGTRLTVV.

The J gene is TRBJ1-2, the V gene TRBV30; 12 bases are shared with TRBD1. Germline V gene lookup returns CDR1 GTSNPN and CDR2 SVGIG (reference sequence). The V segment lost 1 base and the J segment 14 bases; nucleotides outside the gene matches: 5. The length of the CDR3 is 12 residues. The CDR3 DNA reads TGTGCCTGGAGTGCGGGGACAGGGGGCGATACCTTC. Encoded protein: CAWSAGTGGDTF.

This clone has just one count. DNA of the CDR3: TGTGCCAGCAGCTTAGTAGGCGGACTAGCGGGAATTAATGAGCAGTTCTTC. Residues: CASSLVGGLAGINEQFF. This chain links TRBV11-2 with TRBJ2-1, with 12 positions matching TRBD2. V gave up 1 base and J gave up 7 bases; unmatched junction bases: 8. Per germline, CDR1 SGHAT and CDR2 FQNNGV. This CDR3 is built from 17 residues.

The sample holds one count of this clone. The CDR3 DNA is TGCGCCAGCAGAATAGCGGGAGGGGGCACAGATACGCAGTATTTT. Translated: CASRIAGGGTDTQYF. V gene TRBV10-1 combines with J gene TRBJ2-3; TRBD2 agrees at 11 bases. Looked up from germline, CDR1 is WNHNN and CDR2 is SYGVQD (reference sequence). The length of the CDR3 is 15 residues. Unmatched junction bases numbered 3, after V lost 6 bases and J lost 1 base.